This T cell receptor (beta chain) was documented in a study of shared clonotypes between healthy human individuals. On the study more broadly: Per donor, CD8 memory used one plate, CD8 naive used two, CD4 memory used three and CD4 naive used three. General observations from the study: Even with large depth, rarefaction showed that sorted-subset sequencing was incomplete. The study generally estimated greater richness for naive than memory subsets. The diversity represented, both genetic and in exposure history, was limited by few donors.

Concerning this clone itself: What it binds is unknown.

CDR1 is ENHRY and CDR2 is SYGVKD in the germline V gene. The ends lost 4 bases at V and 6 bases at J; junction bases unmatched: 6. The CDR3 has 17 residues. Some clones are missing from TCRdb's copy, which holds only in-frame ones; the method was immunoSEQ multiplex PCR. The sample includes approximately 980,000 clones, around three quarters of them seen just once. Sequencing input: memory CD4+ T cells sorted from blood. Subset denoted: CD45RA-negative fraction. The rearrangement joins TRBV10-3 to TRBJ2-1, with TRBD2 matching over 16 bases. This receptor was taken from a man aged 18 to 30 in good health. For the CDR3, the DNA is TGTGCCATCAGTGGATTGGGACTAGCGGGGGGGCGCAATGAGCAGTTCTTC. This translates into CAISGLGLAGGRNEQFF.